The 26 T cell receptor beta chains listed next were all sequenced from one sample in a study of blood T cell repertoires in COVID-19 (TCRdb year 2020). Libraries were constructed by the immunoSEQ multiplex PCR assay. Sourced from immuneACCESS, this table was stored by TCRdb with only in-frame sequences that have V and J called. A share of the clones is absent; for the studies checked, an unresolved V gene accounts for under half, and the remainder has no known explanation. A total of about 52,000 clones appear in this sample, approximately 90% of them only once. The top ten hold approximately 15% of the sample. Sequencing was done on a sample of peripheral blood. The receptors stem from a man aged 65 to 85 with acute or convalescent COVID-19.

The DNA for the CDR3 is TGTGCCAGTAGGGGACTTTCTGGGGCCAACGTCCTGACTTTC. This sequence encodes CASRGLSGANVLTF. V and J are TRBV19 and TRBJ2-6, with D maybe TRBD2 (6 bases). The V end was cut by 6 bases, the J end by 1 base, with 7 bases between. The CDR3 is made up of 14 amino acids. CDR1 is LNHDA, CDR2 SQIVND, per germline (reference sequence).

J is TRBJ2-7 and V is TRBV30; 11 bases line up with TRBD1. Unmatched junction bases numbered 3, after V lost 2 bases and J lost 3 bases. The CDR3 runs 14 residues. Germline V gene sequence: CDR1 GTSNPN, CDR2 SVGIG (reference sequence). The CDR3 DNA sequence: TGTGCCTGGAGTTGGGACAGGGGGGTCTACGAGCAGTACTTC. Amino acids: CAWSWDRGVYEQYF.

This clone was recorded a few times. This chain joins TRBV29-1 and TRBJ2-7, with 9 bases aligning to TRBD2. Germline-derived CDR1 and CDR2 are SQVTM and ANQGSEA. This CDR3 has 16 amino acids. With V trimmed by 5 bases and J by 0 bases, 11 bases remained unmatched. The DNA of the CDR3 is TGCAGCGTTCTTGAGGTAGCGGGAGTCTCCTCCTACGAGCAGTACTTC. It encodes CSVLEVAGVSSYEQYF.

J is TRBJ2-5 and V is TRBV7-9, with TRBD1 matching 10 bases. Losses at the gene ends were 4 bases for V and 5 bases for J; bases not matched to a gene: 10. Germline CDR1 and CDR2: SEHNR and FQNEAQ (reference sequence). The CDR3 is 16 residues long. The CDR3 spells CASSWSPGQGLETQYF. CDR3 in DNA: TGTGCCAGCAGCTGGTCCCCGGGACAGGGGCTGGAGACCCAGTACTTC.

The genes are TRBV10-3 and TRBJ2-1; 10 bases match TRBD1. The V gene's germline CDR1 is ENHRY and CDR2 SYGVKD. V dropped 6 bases and J dropped 7; count of bases not matched to a gene: 9. The length of the CDR3 is 15 residues. The CDR3 is CAISPGTGEGNEQFF. In nucleotides, the CDR3 is TGTGCCATCAGCCCCGGGACAGGGGAAGGGAATGAGCAGTTCTTC.

The chain uses TRBV7-2 and TRBJ2-6; D may be TRBD1 (5 bases). The CDR3 is 17 residues long. CDR1 is SGHTA and CDR2 is FQGNSA in the germline V gene. Trimming removed 2 bases from V and 0 bases from J, with 11 bases in between. CDR3 in DNA: TGTGCCAGCAGCTTACAGGGCATCCACTCTGGGGCCAACGTCCTGACTTTC. Residues: CASSLQGIHSGANVLTF.

This chain joins TRBV4-3 and TRBJ1-1; D perhaps matches TRBD1 (5 bases). This CDR3 is 16 amino acids long. Looked up from germline, CDR1 is LGHNA and CDR2 is YSLEER. Between the trimmed V and J ends, which lost 0 bases and 6 bases, there was a span of 17 bases. DNA for the CDR3: TGCGCCAGCAGCCAAGAAGTGATGGGCGGGGGATCTGAAGCTTTCTTT. Translation gives CASSQEVMGGGSEAFF.

The chain uses TRBV15 and TRBJ1-2; D perhaps matches TRBD1 (5 bases). V was shortened by 1 base and J by 4 bases, with 10 bases between the two germline ends. This CDR3 contains 14 residues. Germline lookup yields CDR1 LNHNV and CDR2 YYDKDF (reference sequence). In DNA, the CDR3 is TGTGCCACCAGCAGAGCGGGGGATTCCTATGGCTACACCTTC. As protein: CATSRAGDSYGYTF. Using reference TRBV15 and TRBJ1-2 for the parts outside the CDR3, the full variable domain is DAMVIQNPRYQVTQFGKPVTLSCSQTLNHNVMYWYQQKSSQAPKLLFHYYDKDFNNEADTPDNFQSRRPNTSFCFLDIRSPGLGDTAMYLCATSRAGDSYGYTFGSGTRLTVV.

The chain joins TRBV18 to TRBJ2-2, with D perhaps matching TRBD1 (6 bases). With 8 bases removed from V and 6 bases from J, the gap between germline ends came to 16 bases. Germline lookup yields CDR1 KGHSH and CDR2 LQKENI. There are 14 residues in the CDR3. CDR3 in amino acids: CASQKQGKAGELFF. Here the CDR3 DNA reads TGTGCCAGCCAAAAACAGGGAAAGGCCGGGGAGCTGTTTTTT.

V is TRBV19 and J is TRBJ1-2; 8 nucleotides line up with TRBD1. J gave up 5 bases and V 5 bases, and 4 bases lay outside the gene matches. The CDR3 is made up of 13 amino acids. Germline CDR1 is LNHDA and CDR2 is SQIVND (reference sequence). CDR3 nucleotide sequence: TGTGCCAGTAGTCAAAGGACAGGGTATGGCTACACCTTC. This encodes CASSQRTGYGYTF.

V usage is TRBV6-2 or TRBV6-3 and J usage is TRBJ2-7, with D perhaps matching TRBD2 (7 bases). CDR1 is MNHEY and CDR2 is SVGEGT in the germline V gene. V dropped 5 bases and J dropped 3 bases, with 17 bases sitting between them. The CDR3 has 15 amino acids. DNA for the CDR3: TGTGCCAGCAGTCTTCACGCGGGGGCCGGCTACGAGCAGTACGTC. Amino acids: CASSLHAGAGYEQYV.

V is TRBV7-9 and J is TRBJ1-2; 8 bases are a match to TRBD1. V lost 3 bases, J lost 4 bases, and 4 bases stayed unmatched. The CDR3 covers 14 residues. Germline loops: CDR1 SEHNR, CDR2 FQNEAQ (reference sequence). CDR3 protein: CASSLGTGLYGYTF. In DNA, the CDR3 is TGTGCCAGCAGCTTGGGGACAGGACTCTATGGCTACACCTTC.

J is TRBJ1-5 and V is TRBV4-1, with 7 bases lining up with TRBD1. CDR3 size: 13 residues. CDR1 is MGHRA, CDR2 YSYEKL, per germline. Trimming removed 5 bases from V and 7 bases from J; junction bases left unmatched: 5. The chain's CDR3 is CASSDRQGQPQHF. The CDR3 DNA reads as TGCGCCAGCAGCGACCGACAGGGCCAGCCCCAGCATTTT.

The chain employs TRBV7-9 and TRBJ2-1; D is possibly TRBD1 (6 bases). CDR1 is SEHNR, CDR2 FQNEAQ, per germline (reference sequence). CDR3 length equals 15 residues. V was pared by 5 bases and J by 12 bases, with 23 bases between. In DNA form, the CDR3 reads TGTGCCAGCAGCCCGATGGGGACACTAAGCCACGGGCAGTTCTTC. Translation gives CASSPMGTLSHGQFF.

This chain joins TRBV19 and TRBJ1-4, with 9 bases aligning to TRBD1. The CDR3 covers 14 residues. V lost 5 bases and J lost 6; bases outside the gene matches: 4. Germline values: CDR1 LNHDA, CDR2 SQIVND (reference sequence). CDR3 amino acids: CASSQQGADEKLFF. CDR3 nucleotides: TGTGCCAGTAGTCAACAGGGGGCGGATGAAAAACTGTTTTTT.

This chain uses TRBV19 with TRBJ1-1; D is perhaps TRBD1 (6 bases). In germline, CDR1 is LNHDA, CDR2 SQIVND (reference sequence). The CDR3 totals 15 residues. The germline V and J ends were trimmed by 1 base and 0 bases, with 9 bases remaining between them. CDR3 sequence (DNA): TGTGCCAGTAGTATAGCTAGGACAGTGAACACTGAAGCTTTCTTT. It encodes CASSIARTVNTEAFF.

This chain's CDR3 is CASSLQGEQQFF. In nucleotides, the CDR3 is TGCGCCAGCAGCTTACAGGGTGAACAGCAGTTCTTC. The chain has TRBV5-1 and TRBJ2-1, with a possible D match to TRBD1 (6 bases). From germline, CDR1 is SGHRS and CDR2 YFSETQ. This CDR3 has 12 amino acids. V was clipped by 2 bases and J by 11 bases, with 11 bases between them.

This clone was seen just once. V gene TRBV9 combines with J gene TRBJ1-2; the D is unclear. Per germline, CDR1 SGDLS and CDR2 YYNGEE. Trimming shortened V by 3 bases and J by 6 bases, and 18 bases separated the two germline ends. This CDR3 is 15 amino acids long. CDR3 sequence reads: CASSDLGTAGNGYTF. In nucleotides, the CDR3 is TGTGCCAGCAGCGATCTCGGAACAGCCGGGAATGGCTACACCTTC.

The DNA of the CDR3 is TGCGCCAGCAGTCCACTGTTGGACAGGGACACCGGGGAGCTGTTTTTT. This translates into CASSPLLDRDTGELFF. The chain links TRBV5-1 to TRBJ2-2; 8 bases match TRBD1. V lost 5 bases, J lost 3 bases, and 9 bases stayed unmatched. Looked up from germline, CDR1 is SGHRS and CDR2 is YFSETQ. The CDR3 contains 16 residues. The full variable domain, rest sourced from reference TRBV5-1 and TRBJ2-2, is KAGVTQTPRYLIKTRGQQVTLSCSPISGHRSVSWYQQTPGQGLQFLFEYFSETQRNKGNFPGRFSGRQFSNSRSEMNVSTLELGDSALYLCASSPLLDRDTGELFFGEGSRLTVL.

The J gene is TRBJ1-4, the V gene TRBV6-2 or TRBV6-3; D unclear. This CDR3 comprises 14 residues. Trimming removed 5 bases at V and 7 bases at J, with 14 bases between. Germline-derived CDR1 and CDR2 are MNHEY and SVGEGT. DNA of the CDR3: TGTGCCAGCAGTCATACAAGGAGCGGTGAAAAACTGTTTTTT. Its protein is CASSHTRSGEKLFF.

The V gene is TRBV4-1, the J gene TRBJ2-2; maybe TRBD1 (5 bases). Germline loops: CDR1 MGHRA, CDR2 YSYEKL. Trimming removed 3 bases at V and 0 bases at J, with 11 bases between. The CDR3 has 16 amino acids. As DNA, the CDR3 is TGCGCCAGCAGCCACCGACAGTTTACGAACACCGGGGAGCTGTTTTTT. Translation gives CASSHRQFTNTGELFF.

This rearrangement joins TRBV15 to TRBJ1-2; 7 bases map to TRBD1. CDR1 is LNHNV, CDR2 YYDKDF, per germline (reference sequence). This CDR3 is 13 amino acids long. V shed 1 base and J 7 bases; nucleotides not matched to a gene: 3. CDR3: CATSRGGGTGYTF. CDR3 nucleotide sequence: TGTGCCACCAGCAGAGGAGGGGGCACTGGCTACACCTTC.

This clone was observed a handful of times. This sequence joins TRBV5-6 and TRBJ2-7; 10 bases are shared with TRBD1. J lost 4 bases, V lost 5 bases, and 3 bases had no gene match. Germline V gene lookup returns CDR1 SGHDT and CDR2 YYEEEE. The CDR3 totals 13 residues. CDR3 in amino acids: CASRRDRGYEQYF. In DNA form, the CDR3 reads TGTGCCAGCAGACGGGACAGGGGTTACGAGCAGTACTTC.

CDR3 sequence reads: CASSRTGERSYEQYF. The CDR3, as DNA: TGTGCCAGCAGTCGGACAGGGGAAAGGTCCTACGAGCAGTACTTC. The chain has TRBV5-4 and TRBJ2-7, with TRBD1 matching over 9 bases. The germline gives CDR1 SGHNT, CDR2 YYREEE (reference sequence). V gave up 5 bases and J gave up 1 base; unmatched junction bases: 7. This CDR3 is 15 amino acids long.

The V call is TRBV7-2, the J call TRBJ1-1; 7 nucleotides align to TRBD1. The CDR3 loop spans 13 amino acids. Trimming at V came to 3 bases and at J to 7 bases, leaving 5 bases not matched to a gene. Per the germline V gene, CDR1 is SGHTA and CDR2 is FQGNSA. CDR3 loop: CASSLTGLGEAFF. Here the CDR3 DNA reads TGTGCCAGCAGCTTGACAGGGCTGGGTGAAGCTTTCTTT.

This clone was detected only a few times. The gene calls are TRBV12-5 and TRBJ2-4, with D possibly TRBD1 on 5 matching bases. The CDR3 runs to 19 residues. V was trimmed by 0 bases and J by 6 bases, leaving 24 bases between them. Germline V gene data show CDR1 as LGHNT and CDR2 as FRNRAP. The DNA for the CDR3 is TGTGCTAGTGGTTTGGTACTCCTACCGACACGGACATCCAGAAACATTCAGTACTTC. Its translation: CASGLVLLPTRTSRNIQYF.